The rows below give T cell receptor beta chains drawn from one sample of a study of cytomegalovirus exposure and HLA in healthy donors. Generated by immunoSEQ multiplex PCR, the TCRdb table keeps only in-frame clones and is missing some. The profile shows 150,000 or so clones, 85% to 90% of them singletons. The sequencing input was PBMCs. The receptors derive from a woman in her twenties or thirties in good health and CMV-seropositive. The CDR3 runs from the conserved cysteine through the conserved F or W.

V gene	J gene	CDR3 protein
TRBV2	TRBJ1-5	CASSLDRGSNQPQHF
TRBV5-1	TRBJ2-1	CASSQRQGNYNEQFF
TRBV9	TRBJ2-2	CASSVAGTSGRARVGELFF
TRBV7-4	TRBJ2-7	CASSAGRPISYEQYF
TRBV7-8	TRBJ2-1	CASSLPRGPAYNEQFF
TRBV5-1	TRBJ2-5	CASSLRPGLGGETQYF
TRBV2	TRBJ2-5	CASSGPSQYF
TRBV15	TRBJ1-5	CATSQTGENQPQHF
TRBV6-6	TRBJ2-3	CASSYSSRSTDTQYF
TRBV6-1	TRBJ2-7	CASSGTGTYEQYF
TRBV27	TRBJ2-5	CASSTPGTQETQYF
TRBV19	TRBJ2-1	CASSAGTSGYNEQFF
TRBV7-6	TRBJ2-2	CASSRPGGGSAGELFF
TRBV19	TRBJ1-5	CASSHRGGNQPQHF
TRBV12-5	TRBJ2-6	CASGFLTGPYSGANVLTF
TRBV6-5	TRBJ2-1	CASSGLAGYNEQFF
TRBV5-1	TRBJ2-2	CASSPGQTSTNTGELFF
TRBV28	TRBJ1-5	CASSFPPGGGSNQPQHF
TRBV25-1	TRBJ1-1	CASRAGGGLPEAFF
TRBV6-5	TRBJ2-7	CASSYSSYYEQYF
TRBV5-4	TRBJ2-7	CASSFGTGAYEQYF
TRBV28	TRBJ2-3	CASSLLASGTDTQYF
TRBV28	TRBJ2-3	CASSFSRLAIPDTQYF
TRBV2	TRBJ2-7	CASSVDLGGTYEQYF
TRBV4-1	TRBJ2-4	CASSQDSSGGAKNIQYF
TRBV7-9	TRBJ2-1	CASSFLAGVYNEQFF